This T cell receptor beta chain emerged from a study of T-cell reconstitution after alpha-beta-depleted transplantation in children. The germline V gene encodes CDR1 LNHDA and CDR2 SQIVND (reference sequence). The J segment lost 3 bases and the V segment lost 5 bases, leaving 6 bases of the junction unmatched. This CDR3 is built from 14 residues. Unique molecular identifiers were incorporated when the TCRbeta library was constructed. In TCRdb, the PCR reads were re-called with MiXCR into one record per CDR3 protein. The profile shows around 240,000 distinct CDR3 sequences, over 9.5% of them singletons.

The sequence came from a human donor who donated a stem cell graft to a child with SCID. The material was PBMCs from the stem cell graft donor, obtained from the stem cell graft. This chain links TRBV19 with TRBJ2-7; 8 positions agree with TRBD1. The CDR3 DNA reads TGTGCCAGTAGTCGACAGGGGACGGACTACGAGCAGTACTTC. Protein product: CASSRQGTDYEQYF.